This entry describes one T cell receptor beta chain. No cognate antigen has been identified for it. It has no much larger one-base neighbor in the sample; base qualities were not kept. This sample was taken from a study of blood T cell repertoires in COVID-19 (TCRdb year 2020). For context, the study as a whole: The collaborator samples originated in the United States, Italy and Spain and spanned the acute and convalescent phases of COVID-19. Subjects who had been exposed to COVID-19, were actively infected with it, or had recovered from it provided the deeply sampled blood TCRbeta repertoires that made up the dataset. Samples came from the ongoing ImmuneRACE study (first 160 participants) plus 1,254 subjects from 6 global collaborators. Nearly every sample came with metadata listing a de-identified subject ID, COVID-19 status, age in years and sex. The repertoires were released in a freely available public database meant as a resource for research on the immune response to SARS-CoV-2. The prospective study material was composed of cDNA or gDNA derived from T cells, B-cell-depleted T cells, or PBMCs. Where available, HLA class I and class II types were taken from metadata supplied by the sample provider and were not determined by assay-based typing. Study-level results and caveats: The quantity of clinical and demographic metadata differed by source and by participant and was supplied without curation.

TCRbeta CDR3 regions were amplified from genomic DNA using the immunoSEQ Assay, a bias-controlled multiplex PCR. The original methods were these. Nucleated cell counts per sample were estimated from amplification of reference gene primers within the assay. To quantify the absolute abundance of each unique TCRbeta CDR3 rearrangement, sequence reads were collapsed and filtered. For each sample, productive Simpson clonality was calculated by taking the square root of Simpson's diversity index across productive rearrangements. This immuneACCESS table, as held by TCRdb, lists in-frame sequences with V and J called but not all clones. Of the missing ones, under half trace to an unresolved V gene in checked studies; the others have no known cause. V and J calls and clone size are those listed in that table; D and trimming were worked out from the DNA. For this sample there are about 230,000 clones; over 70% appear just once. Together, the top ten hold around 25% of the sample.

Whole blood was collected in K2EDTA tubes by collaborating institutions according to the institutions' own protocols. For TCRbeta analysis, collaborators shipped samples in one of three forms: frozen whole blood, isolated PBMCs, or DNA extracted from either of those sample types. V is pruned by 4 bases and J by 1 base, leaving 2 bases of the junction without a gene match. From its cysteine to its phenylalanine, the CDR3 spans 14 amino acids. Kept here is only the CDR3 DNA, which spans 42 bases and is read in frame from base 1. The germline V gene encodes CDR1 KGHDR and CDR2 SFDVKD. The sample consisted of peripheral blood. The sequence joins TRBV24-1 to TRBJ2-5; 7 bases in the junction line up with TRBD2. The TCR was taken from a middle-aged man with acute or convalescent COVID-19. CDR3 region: CATSDGLGQETQYF. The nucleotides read TGTGCCACCAGTGACGGACTAGGCCAAGAGACCCAGTACTTC.